Reported below is one T cell receptor (beta chain). CDR1 is MNHEY, CDR2 SMNVEV, per germline (reference sequence). Deletions cut 2 bases from V and 2 bases from J, with 10 bases between. This CDR3 spans 14 amino acids. Every one of the patients relapsed after autologous stem cell transplantation (brentuximab vedotin exposure was variable). The method was immunoSEQ multiplex PCR; TCRdb's version includes in-frame clones alone and lacks a portion of them. Among 66,000 or so clones listed, 60% to 80% were seen once. The data originate from a study of PD-1 blockade in classical Hodgkin lymphoma. The chain combines TRBV27 with TRBJ2-7, with D uncertain. The specimen was peripheral blood mononuclear cells (PBMCs), collected before the second cycle of nivolumab. This receptor was identified in a human donor with classical Hodgkin lymphoma. CDR3 nucleotides: TGTGCCAGCAGTTTACAACGCCTTCCCTACGAGCAGTACTTC. This encodes CASSLQRLPYEQYF.